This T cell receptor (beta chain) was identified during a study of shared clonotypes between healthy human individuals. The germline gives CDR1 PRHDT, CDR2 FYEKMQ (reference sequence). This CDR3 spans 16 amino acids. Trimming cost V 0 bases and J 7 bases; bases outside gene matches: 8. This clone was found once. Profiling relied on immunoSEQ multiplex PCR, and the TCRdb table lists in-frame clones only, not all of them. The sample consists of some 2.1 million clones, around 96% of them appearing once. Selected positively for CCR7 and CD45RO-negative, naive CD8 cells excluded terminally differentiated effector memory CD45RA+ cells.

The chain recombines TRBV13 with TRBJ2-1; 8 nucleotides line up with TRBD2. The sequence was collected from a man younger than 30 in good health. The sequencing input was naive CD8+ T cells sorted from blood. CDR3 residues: CASSLGGGAVRNEQFF. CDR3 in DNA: TGTGCCAGCAGCTTAGGCGGGGGGGCCGTCAGAAATGAGCAGTTCTTC.